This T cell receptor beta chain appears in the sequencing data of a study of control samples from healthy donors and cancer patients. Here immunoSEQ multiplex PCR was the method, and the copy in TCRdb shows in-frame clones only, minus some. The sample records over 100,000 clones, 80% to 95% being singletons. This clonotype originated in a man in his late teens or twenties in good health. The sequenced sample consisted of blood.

CDR3 sequence: CASSASARVGNEKLFF. CDR3 in DNA: TGTGCCAGCTCGGCAAGCGCCAGGGTCGGGAATGAAAAACTGTTTTTT. The chain links TRBV18 to TRBJ1-4; D is possibly TRBD1 (5 bases). The germline gives CDR1 KGHSH, CDR2 LQKENI. This CDR3 has 16 residues. V lost 6 bases, J lost 5 bases, and 19 bases lay in between.